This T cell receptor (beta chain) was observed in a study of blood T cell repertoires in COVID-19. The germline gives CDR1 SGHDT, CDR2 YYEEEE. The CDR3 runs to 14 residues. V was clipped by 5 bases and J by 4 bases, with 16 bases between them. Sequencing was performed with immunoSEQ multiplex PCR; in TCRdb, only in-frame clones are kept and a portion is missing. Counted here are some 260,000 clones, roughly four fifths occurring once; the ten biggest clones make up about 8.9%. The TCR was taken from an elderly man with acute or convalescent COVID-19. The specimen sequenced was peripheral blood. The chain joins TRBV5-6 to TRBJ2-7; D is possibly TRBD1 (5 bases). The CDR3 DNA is TGTGCCAGCAGTGACCAAGGGGTAGGGTACGAGCAGTACTTC. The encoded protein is CASSDQGVGYEQYF.